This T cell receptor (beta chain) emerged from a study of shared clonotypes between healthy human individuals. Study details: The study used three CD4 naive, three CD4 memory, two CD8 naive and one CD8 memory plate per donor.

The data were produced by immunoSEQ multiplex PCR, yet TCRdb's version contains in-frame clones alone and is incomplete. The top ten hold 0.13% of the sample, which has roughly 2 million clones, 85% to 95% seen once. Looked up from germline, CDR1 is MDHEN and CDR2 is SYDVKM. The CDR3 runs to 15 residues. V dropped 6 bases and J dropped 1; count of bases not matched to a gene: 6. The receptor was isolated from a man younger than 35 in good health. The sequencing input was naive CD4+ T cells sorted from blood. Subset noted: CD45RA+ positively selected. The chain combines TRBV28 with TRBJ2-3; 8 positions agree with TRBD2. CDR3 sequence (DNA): TGTGCCAGCAGAGCCAGCGGGGGAGGCACAGATACGCAGTATTTT. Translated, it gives CASRASGGGTDTQYF.